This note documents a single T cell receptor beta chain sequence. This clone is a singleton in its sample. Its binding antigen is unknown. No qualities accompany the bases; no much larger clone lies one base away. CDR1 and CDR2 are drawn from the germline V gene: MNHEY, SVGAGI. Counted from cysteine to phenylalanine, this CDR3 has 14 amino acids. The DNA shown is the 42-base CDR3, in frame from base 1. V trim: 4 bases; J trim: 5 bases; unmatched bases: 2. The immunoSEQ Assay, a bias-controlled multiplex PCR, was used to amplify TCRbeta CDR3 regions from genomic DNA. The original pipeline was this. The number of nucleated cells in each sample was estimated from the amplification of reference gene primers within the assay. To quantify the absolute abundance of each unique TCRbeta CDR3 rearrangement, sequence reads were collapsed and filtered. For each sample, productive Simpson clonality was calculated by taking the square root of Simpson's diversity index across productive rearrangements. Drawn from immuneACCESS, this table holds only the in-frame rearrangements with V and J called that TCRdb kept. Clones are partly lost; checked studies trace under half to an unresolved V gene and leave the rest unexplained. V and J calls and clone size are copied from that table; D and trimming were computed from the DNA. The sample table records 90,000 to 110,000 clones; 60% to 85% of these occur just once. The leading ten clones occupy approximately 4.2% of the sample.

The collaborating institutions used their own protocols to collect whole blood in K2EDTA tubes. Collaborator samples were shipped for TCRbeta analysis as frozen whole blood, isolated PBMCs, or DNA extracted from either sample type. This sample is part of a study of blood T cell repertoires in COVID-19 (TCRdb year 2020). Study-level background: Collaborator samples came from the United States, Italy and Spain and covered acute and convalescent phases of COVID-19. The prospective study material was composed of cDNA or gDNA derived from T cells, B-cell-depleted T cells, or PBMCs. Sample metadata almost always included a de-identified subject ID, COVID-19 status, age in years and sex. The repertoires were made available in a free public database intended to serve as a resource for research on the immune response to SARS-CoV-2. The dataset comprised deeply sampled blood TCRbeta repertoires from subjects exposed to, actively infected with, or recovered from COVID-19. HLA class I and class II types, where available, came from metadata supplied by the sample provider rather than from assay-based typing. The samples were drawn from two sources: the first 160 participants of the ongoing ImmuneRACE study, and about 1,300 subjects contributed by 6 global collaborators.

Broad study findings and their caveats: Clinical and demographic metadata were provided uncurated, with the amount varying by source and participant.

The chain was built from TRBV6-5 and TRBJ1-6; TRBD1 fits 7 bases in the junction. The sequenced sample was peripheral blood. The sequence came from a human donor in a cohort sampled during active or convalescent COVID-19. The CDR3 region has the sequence CASSLGQHNSPLHF. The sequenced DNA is TGTGCCAGCAGTTTGGGACAGCATAATTCACCCCTCCACTTT.